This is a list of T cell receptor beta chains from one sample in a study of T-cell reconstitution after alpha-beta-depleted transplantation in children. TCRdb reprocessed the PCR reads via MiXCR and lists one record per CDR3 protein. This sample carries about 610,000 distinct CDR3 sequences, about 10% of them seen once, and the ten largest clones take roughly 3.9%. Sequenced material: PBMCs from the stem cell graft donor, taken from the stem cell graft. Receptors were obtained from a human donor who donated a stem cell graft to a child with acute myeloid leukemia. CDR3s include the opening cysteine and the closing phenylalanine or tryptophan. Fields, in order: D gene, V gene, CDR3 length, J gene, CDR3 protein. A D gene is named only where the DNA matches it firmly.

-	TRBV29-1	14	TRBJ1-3	CSVGFGLSGNTIYF
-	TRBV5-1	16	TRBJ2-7	CASSLTPGTDSYEQYF
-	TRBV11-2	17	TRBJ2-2	CASRTGSVGWNTGELFF
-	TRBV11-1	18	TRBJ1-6	CASSSSPVLLSQNSPLHF
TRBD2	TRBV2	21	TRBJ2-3	CASSRTQKTSGRTSSTDTQYF
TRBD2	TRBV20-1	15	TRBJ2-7	CSARDPAGVGYEQYF
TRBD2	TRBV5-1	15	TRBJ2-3	CASHPSGTSTDTQYF
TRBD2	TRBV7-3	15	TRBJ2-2	CASSRGGGRTGELFF
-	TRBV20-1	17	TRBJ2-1	CSARDRKAASSYNEQFF
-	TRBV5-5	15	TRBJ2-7	CASSFAQGRLYEQYF
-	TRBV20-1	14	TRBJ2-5	CSARPPGGPETQYF
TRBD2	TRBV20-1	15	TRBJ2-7	CSARDRSGSNYEQYF
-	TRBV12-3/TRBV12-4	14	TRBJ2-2	CASGRLLATGELFF
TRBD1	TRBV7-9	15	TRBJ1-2	CASSPSGQGHYGYTF
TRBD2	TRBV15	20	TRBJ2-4	CATSRDQGSGRVLAKNIQYF
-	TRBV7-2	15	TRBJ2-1	CASSSSSTGINEQFF
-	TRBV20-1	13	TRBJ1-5	CSAIKQVNQPQHF
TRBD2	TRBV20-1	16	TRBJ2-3	CSARDPSGRATDTQYF
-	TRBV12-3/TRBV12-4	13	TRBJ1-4	CASSFLNTEKLFF
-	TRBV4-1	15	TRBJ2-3	CASSQDLGAADTQYF
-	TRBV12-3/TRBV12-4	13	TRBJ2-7	CASTSGPPYEQYF
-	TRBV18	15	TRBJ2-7	CASSPPGVLDPEQYF
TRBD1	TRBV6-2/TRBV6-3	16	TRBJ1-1	CASRTGTGRGDTEAFF
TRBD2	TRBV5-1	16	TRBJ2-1	CASSYQAGVIYNEQFF
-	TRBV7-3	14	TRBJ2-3	CASSLWGETDTQYF
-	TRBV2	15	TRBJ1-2	CASSETAGQTYGYTF
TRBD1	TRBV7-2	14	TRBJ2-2	CASILYRGRGELFF
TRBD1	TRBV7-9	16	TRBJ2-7	CASSSTRQGKGYEQYF
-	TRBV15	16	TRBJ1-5	CATSSRRGRYGQPQHF
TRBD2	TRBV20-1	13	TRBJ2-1	CSAAASGYNEQFF
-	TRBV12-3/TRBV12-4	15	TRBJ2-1	CASSSTSPHDNEQFF
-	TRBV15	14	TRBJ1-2	CATSREGGAYGYTF